The 32 T cell receptor beta chains presented below share a single source sample, sequenced in a study of Ad26.COV2.S vaccination and SARS-CoV-2 variants. Assay used: immunoSEQ multiplex PCR; TCRdb lists only in-frame clones, some missing. This sample has 350,000 to 450,000 clones; approximately 91% occur once, and the top ten carry around 1.9%. This sample's treatment: 15 to 20 received Ad26.COV2.S at low or high dose, single or two shots; 5 received placebo; per-sample allocation not given. The investigators took samples on day 63 after the first vaccine or placebo injection. This sample comprised peripheral blood, obtained in a trial of Ad26.COV2.S vaccine versus placebo. Every receptor here comes from a person between 18 and 65 years old who received the Ad26.COV2.S COVID-19 vaccine or a placebo.

This clone was recorded only once. The gene calls are TRBV5-6 and TRBJ1-1; TRBD1 matches at 9 bases. V lost 0 bases to trimming and J lost 1 base; unmatched junction nucleotides: 13. CDR3 size: 19 residues. Germline V gene sequence: CDR1 SGHDT, CDR2 YYEEEE. The CDR3 here is CASSLVGFEQGARNTEAFF. The CDR3 coding sequence is TGTGCCAGCAGCTTGGTCGGGTTCGAACAGGGGGCAAGGAACACTGAAGCTTTCTTT.

The rearrangement links TRBV6-5 to TRBJ2-2, with D tentatively TRBD1 (6 bases). The CDR3 loop spans 15 amino acids. The germline V gene encodes CDR1 MNHEY and CDR2 SVGAGI. The V end lost 6 bases, the J end lost 2 bases, and 13 bases lay between the germline ends. The DNA for the CDR3 is TGTGCCAGCAGCGCCTCCGGGACAAACACCGGGGAGCTGTTTTTT. Its translation: CASSASGTNTGELFF.

The V gene is TRBV19, the J gene TRBJ1-1; D is ambiguous. Trimming shortened V by 3 bases and J by 1 base, and 9 bases separated the two germline ends. From germline, CDR1 is LNHDA and CDR2 SQIVND (reference sequence). This CDR3 has 14 amino acids. The chain's CDR3 is CASSIYPGNTEAFF. The CDR3, as DNA: TGTGCCAGTAGTATCTACCCGGGGAACACTGAAGCTTTCTTT.

The chain employs TRBV29-1 and TRBJ2-7; TRBD2 is a possible D gene (6 bases). Germline V lookup: CDR1 SQVTM, CDR2 ANQGSEA. CDR3 size: 13 residues. The CDR3 DNA follows: TGCAACGCACATCGGGGACTCGCCTACGAGCAGTACTTC. This gives the protein CNAHRGLAYEQYF.

V usage is TRBV2 and J usage is TRBJ2-5; tentative D call: TRBD2 (5 bases). CDR1 and CDR2 from the germline V gene are SNHLY and FYNNEI. Deletions cut 4 bases from V and 4 bases from J, with 13 bases between. CDR3 size: 14 residues. DNA for the CDR3: TGTGCCAGCAGTGCTACAGTTGGAGGAGAGACCCAGTACTTC. Amino acid sequence: CASSATVGGETQYF.

J is TRBJ2-1 and V is TRBV28, with TRBD1 as a possible D gene (5 bases). The V end lost 8 bases, the J end lost 5 bases, and 13 bases lay between the germline ends. The CDR3 runs 13 residues. Germline values: CDR1 MDHEN, CDR2 SYDVKM. CDR3 sequence reads: CASLGRVNNEQFF. For the CDR3, the DNA is TGTGCCAGCCTCGGCAGGGTAAACAATGAGCAGTTCTTC.

The J gene is TRBJ2-7, the V gene TRBV7-2; possibly TRBD1 or TRBD2 for D (5 bases each). Germline V lookup: CDR1 SGHTA, CDR2 FQGNSA. V lost 5 bases to trimming and J lost 4 bases, with 21 bases between them. The CDR3 totals 16 residues. DNA for the CDR3: TGTGCCAGCAGCCAATGGGGCTGGGACCGATATTACGAGCAGTACTTC. As protein: CASSQWGWDRYYEQYF.

This chain uses TRBV7-2 with TRBJ2-7; no clear D. CDR3 length: 11 amino acids. Trimming removed 1 base at V and 3 bases at J, with 1 base between. Per germline, CDR1 SGHTA and CDR2 FQGNSA. The chain's CDR3 is CASSLVYEQYF. The DNA of the CDR3 is TGTGCCAGCAGCTTAGTCTACGAGCAGTACTTC. Variable domain in full (rest from reference TRBV7-2 and TRBJ2-7): GAGVSQSPSNKVTEKGKDVELRCDPISGHTALYWYRQSLGQGLEFLIYFQGNSAPDKSGLPSDRFSAERTGGSVSTLTIQRTQQEDSAVYLCASSLVYEQYFGPGTRLTVT.

In the case of this clone: This may be a read error, as it is one base from a much larger clone. V and J are TRBV3-1 (or the pseudogene TRBV3-2) and TRBJ2-7; 11 bases are a match to TRBD1. The V segment lost 3 bases and the J segment 6 bases; nucleotides outside the gene matches: 1. The CDR3 totals 13 residues. Germline loops: CDR1 LGHDT, CDR2 YNNKEL (reference sequence). CDR3 sequence (DNA): TGTGCCAGCAGCCACGGGACAGGGGGCGAGCAGTACTTC. Protein sequence: CASSHGTGGEQYF.

The chain is built from TRBV28 and TRBJ1-1; a possible D gene is TRBD1 (6 bases). Germline assignment: CDR1 MDHEN and CDR2 SYDVKM. The CDR3 is made up of 14 amino acids. V dropped 5 bases and J dropped 4 bases, with 14 bases sitting between them. CDR3 region: CASSGSRGSTEAFF. For the CDR3, the DNA is TGTGCCAGCAGTGGGTCGAGGGGGTCCACTGAAGCTTTCTTT.

A word on this clone: One end of the junction does not line up with germline, which may come from a read error. This chain uses TRBV7-2 with TRBJ1-3, with no clear D. This CDR3 has 16 residues. Looked up from germline, CDR1 is SGHTA and CDR2 is FQGNSA. DNA for the CDR3: TGTGCCAGCAGCATAGCCTCCATTGTCTCTGGAAACACCATATATTTT. It encodes CASSIASIVSGNTIYF.

This clone was detected once. The genes are TRBV6-5 and TRBJ1-2; no definite D call. This CDR3 has 13 amino acids. Germline V gene sequence: CDR1 MNHEY, CDR2 SVGAGI. V was pared by 2 bases and J by 4 bases, with 8 bases between. CDR3 sequence: CASSYGQIYGYTF. In DNA form, the CDR3 reads TGTGCCAGCAGTTACGGGCAGATCTATGGCTACACCTTC.

Here the CDR3 reads CASSLTVGNEKLFF. The CDR3 DNA sequence: TGCGCCAGCAGCTTGACGGTGGGCAATGAAAAACTGTTTTTT. The genes are TRBV5-1 and TRBJ1-4; D gene unclear. V lost 1 base, J lost 5 bases, and 9 bases lay in between. The CDR3 has 14 amino acids. Germline loops: CDR1 SGHRS, CDR2 YFSETQ.

The chain employs TRBV28 and TRBJ2-7; tentatively, D is TRBD2 (7 bases). The CDR3 is 14 residues long. The germline CDR1 and CDR2 sequences are MDHEN and SYDVKM. Trimming stripped 7 bases from V and 7 bases from J, with 20 bases between. The CDR3, as DNA: TGTGCCAGCACCCCCCGAGGGGGGGCGCGGGAGCAGTACTTC. This encodes CASTPRGGAREQYF.

The chain carries TRBV28 and TRBJ2-5; D may be TRBD1 (5 bases). The CDR3 runs 14 residues. Germline loops: CDR1 MDHEN, CDR2 SYDVKM. Trimming stripped 7 bases from V and 3 bases from J, with 15 bases between. This chain's CDR3 is CASTKPRREETQYF. CDR3 in DNA: TGTGCCAGCACTAAACCACGCAGGGAAGAGACCCAGTACTTC.

V gene TRBV5-1 combines with J gene TRBJ2-6, with D hard to call. Trimming took off 5 bases at V and 0 bases at J, with 9 bases between the two ends. Germline V gene data show CDR1 as SGHRS and CDR2 as YFSETQ. The CDR3 has 15 amino acids. This CDR3 reads CASRERGSGANVLTF. The CDR3 DNA sequence: TGCGCCAGCAGGGAACGAGGCTCTGGGGCCAACGTCCTGACTTTC.

V gene TRBV4-2 combines with J gene TRBJ1-3; no reliable D call. The CDR3 runs 16 residues. Germline V CDR1 and CDR2: LGHNA, YNFKEQ. Between the trimmed V and J ends, which lost 1 base and 0 bases, there was a span of 10 bases. DNA of the CDR3: TGTGCCAGCAGCCAAGGATTGGGTTTCTCTGGAAACACCATATATTTT. This translates into CASSQGLGFSGNTIYF.

This clone has just a few counts. The chain joins TRBV11-3 to TRBJ2-5; D may be TRBD1 or TRBD2 (6 bases each). The CDR3 runs to 13 residues. Germline V lookup: CDR1 SGHNT, CDR2 YENEEA. V dropped 7 bases and J dropped 5 bases, with 14 bases sitting between them. The CDR3 DNA reads as TGTGCCAGCAACAAGGGGGGCGGGGAGACCCAGTACTTC. The encoded protein is CASNKGGGETQYF.

The V gene is TRBV28, the J gene TRBJ1-3; D not resolved. The V and J ends lost 6 bases and 4 bases respectively, with 13 bases between them. There are 14 residues in the CDR3. The V gene's germline CDR1 is MDHEN and CDR2 SYDVKM. The CDR3, as DNA: TGTGCCAGCAGGCTTTCGGGTACGGGAAACACCATATATTTT. Translated, it gives CASRLSGTGNTIYF.

The V gene is TRBV3-1 (or the pseudogene TRBV3-2), the J gene TRBJ2-5, with 16 bases aligning to TRBD2. The CDR3 spans 18 residues. The germline gives CDR1 LGHDT, CDR2 YNNKEL (reference sequence). The J segment lost 4 bases and the V segment lost 4 bases, leaving 9 bases of the junction unmatched. The CDR3 coding sequence is TGTGCCAGCAGCCCTCACAAGGGACTAGCGGGAGGGCGAGAGACCCAGTACTTC. This gives the protein CASSPHKGLAGGRETQYF.

The gene calls are TRBV7-2 and TRBJ2-5; D not resolved. Per germline, CDR1 SGHTA and CDR2 FQGNSA. V was clipped by 1 base and J by 7 bases, with 13 bases between them. There are 14 residues in the CDR3. The CDR3 DNA reads TGTGCCAGCAGCTTAGAGCTGCGAGGCGGGACCCAGTACTTC. It specifies CASSLELRGGTQYF.

This chain links TRBV20-1 with TRBJ1-5; D may be TRBD1 (6 bases). V was trimmed by 3 bases and J by 4 bases, leaving 10 bases between them. The germline V gene encodes CDR1 DFQATT and CDR2 SNEGSKA (reference sequence). The CDR3 is 13 residues long. The CDR3 DNA is TGCAGTGCTAGTTACAGGGTAAATCAGCCCCAGCATTTT. Residues: CSASYRVNQPQHF.

The J gene is TRBJ1-2, the V gene TRBV28, with D possibly TRBD1 on 5 matching bases. The germline CDR1 and CDR2 sequences are MDHEN and SYDVKM. The CDR3 covers 14 residues. V lost 7 bases to trimming and J lost 5 bases, with 17 bases between them. CDR3 sequence (DNA): TGTGCCAGCAATAGGGCAGGGCTCATTTATGGCTACACCTTC. It yields the protein CASNRAGLIYGYTF.

The J gene is TRBJ2-7, the V gene TRBV2, with 11 bases aligning to TRBD1. CDR1 is SNHLY and CDR2 is FYNNEI in the germline V gene. V dropped 8 bases and J dropped 4; count of bases not matched to a gene: 4. The CDR3 length is 13 residues. The CDR3 sequence: CASGGQGVYEQYF. The CDR3 nucleotides are TGTGCCAGCGGGGGACAGGGGGTGTACGAGCAGTACTTC.

This rearrangement joins TRBV5-6 to TRBJ1-1; 7 bases line up with TRBD1. The germline CDR1 and CDR2 sequences are SGHDT and YYEEEE. With 0 bases clipped from V and 5 bases from J, the junction kept 7 bases outside the gene matches. This CDR3 region has 15 residues. DNA for the CDR3: TGTGCCAGCAGCTTGGACAGGGGTCGGCGAACTGAAGCTTTCTTT. Its translation is CASSLDRGRRTEAFF. Full variable domain (remainder filled in from reference TRBV5-6 and TRBJ1-1): DAGVTQSPTHLIKTRGQQVTLRCSPKSGHDTVSWYQQALGQGPQFIFQYYEEEERQRGNFPDRFSGHQFPNYSSELNVNALLLGDSALYLCASSLDRGRRTEAFFGQGTRLTVV.

The chain combines TRBV10-3 with TRBJ2-7; D may be TRBD2 (7 bases). CDR1 and CDR2 from the germline V gene are ENHRY and SYGVKD. The ends were cut back, 10 bases at V and 5 bases at J, with 18 bases in the middle. The CDR3 is 13 amino acids. CDR3 protein: CATKEGGGDEQYF. CDR3 nucleotide sequence: TGTGCCACCAAGGAAGGGGGGGGAGACGAGCAGTACTTC.

In this sample, this clone turned up a few times. The chain links TRBV29-1 to TRBJ2-2; tentatively, D is TRBD1 (6 bases). Trimming stripped 0 bases from V and 5 bases from J, with 10 bases between. The CDR3 has 14 amino acids. Germline V gives CDR1 SQVTM, CDR2 ANQGSEA. The CDR3 loop reads CSVEDWGQTGELFF. Written as DNA, the CDR3 is TGCAGCGTTGAAGATTGGGGACAAACCGGGGAGCTGTTTTTT.

The rearrangement joins TRBV5-4 to TRBJ2-1; 14 bases agree with TRBD2. Trimming removed 4 bases from V and 7 bases from J; junction bases left unmatched: 7. This CDR3 comprises 16 residues. CDR1 SGHNT and CDR2 YYREEE come from the germline V gene (reference sequence). CDR3 bases: TGTGCCAGCAGCACGGGGACTAGCGGGAGATTTAATGAGCAGTTCTTC. Protein sequence: CASSTGTSGRFNEQFF.

The gene calls are TRBV14 and TRBJ1-1; no clear D gene. This CDR3 contains 15 residues. V gave up 4 bases and J gave up 4 bases, with 16 bases separating them. Per germline, CDR1 SGHDN and CDR2 FVKESK. The CDR3 spells CASSLLRARGTEAFF. In nucleotides, the CDR3 is TGTGCCAGCAGCCTGCTTAGGGCCCGAGGCACTGAAGCTTTCTTT.

The CDR3 reads CASSPWTRNTGELFF. Here the CDR3 DNA reads TGTGCCAGTAGCCCCTGGACTAGGAACACCGGGGAGCTGTTTTTT. The chain uses TRBV19 and TRBJ2-2; 7 bases align to TRBD2. Trimming cost V 6 bases and J 1 base; bases outside gene matches: 5. The CDR3 contains 15 residues. The V gene's germline CDR1 is LNHDA and CDR2 SQIVND (reference sequence).

The V and J genes are TRBV5-4 and TRBJ2-2; D is ambiguous. Between the trimmed V and J ends, which lost 0 bases and 8 bases, there was a span of 5 bases. CDR3 length equals 12 residues. The germline CDR1 and CDR2 sequences are SGHNT and YYREEE (reference sequence). CDR3 sequence: CASSLARGELFF. For the CDR3, the DNA is TGTGCCAGCAGCTTGGCCCGGGGGGAGCTGTTTTTT. The full variable domain, with the rest looked up from reference TRBV5-4 and TRBJ2-2, is ETGVTQSPTHLIKTRGQQVTLRCSSQSGHNTVSWYQQALGQGPQFIFQYYREEENGRGNFPPRFSGLQFPNYSSELNVNALELDDSALYLCASSLARGELFFGEGSRLTVL.

V and J are TRBV2 and TRBJ2-7; TRBD1 matches at 7 bases. V was clipped by 6 bases and J by 4 bases; unmatched bases: 9. CDR3 size: 14 residues. Germline V CDR1 and CDR2: SNHLY, FYNNEI. The CDR3 is CASRQGSGQYEQYF. DNA for the CDR3: TGTGCCAGCAGACAGGGATCGGGACAGTACGAGCAGTACTTC.